A single sample is the source of the 18 T cell receptor beta chains below, sequenced in a study of blood T cells in healthy people across ages. A second PCR, run for about 7 to 11 cycles, used a sample-barcoded 5' primer plus a J-beta primer mix. TCRdb re-called the 5' RACE reads through MiXCR, storing one row per CDR3 protein. The table has some 780,000 distinct CDR3 sequences, more than 55% seen once. The sample consisted of blood. Source of these receptors: a man between 40 and 49 years old in good health.

This clonotype came up a few times. The chain is built from TRBV21-1 and TRBJ1-2. TRBV21-1 constitutes a pseudogene. This CDR3 is 14 amino acids long. DNA of the CDR3: TGTGCCAGCAGCAAAGGAGGAAGTTTCGATGGCTACACCTTC. This codes for CASSKGGSFDGYTF.

This clonotype was counted only a few times. V usage is TRBV4-2 and J usage is TRBJ1-6, with a weak D call TRBD1 (6 bases). Trimming took 1 base from V and 9 from J, leaving 10 bases between them. Looked up from germline, CDR1 is LGHNA and CDR2 is YNFKEQ. The CDR3 length is 14 residues. CDR3 loop: CASSQVGGLSPLHF. CDR3 nucleotide sequence: TGTGCCAGCAGCCAAGTAGGGGGGCTTTCACCCCTCCACTTT.

The rearrangement uses TRBV20-1 and TRBJ1-4; 7 positions agree with TRBD1. Germline loops: CDR1 DFQATT, CDR2 SNEGSKA (reference sequence). The CDR3 is made up of 14 amino acids. Losses at the gene ends were 5 bases for V and 7 bases for J; bases not matched to a gene: 10. The CDR3 reads CSAVRQGEREKLFF. The DNA of the CDR3 is TGCAGTGCTGTTAGACAGGGTGAGCGTGAAAAACTGTTTTTT.

Comment on this clonotype: One end of the junction is discordant with germline, which a read error may explain. The rearrangement uses TRBV7-7 and TRBJ2-6; 8 positions match TRBD1. The length of the CDR3 is 16 residues. Germline-derived CDR1 and CDR2 are SSHAT and FNYEAQ (reference sequence). CDR3 loop: CASSSTGVGGANVLTF. The CDR3 DNA reads TGTGCTAGCAGCTCGACAGGGGTTGGGGGGGCCAACGTCCTGACTTTC. Combining the CDR3 with reference TRBV7-7 and TRBJ2-6 gives the whole variable domain GAGVSQSPRYKVTKRGQDVTLRCDPISSHATLYWYQQALGQGPEFLTYFNYEAQPDKSGLPSDRFSAERPEGSISTLTIQRTEQRDSAMYRCASSSTGVGGANVLTFGAGSRLTVL.

This clonotype was counted once. The rearrangement joins TRBV15 to TRBJ2-7; D is undetermined. The V end was cut by 5 bases, the J end by 0 bases, with 11 bases between. The germline gives CDR1 LNHNV, CDR2 YYDKDF (reference sequence). The CDR3 totals 14 residues. The CDR3 sequence: CATSLGTSSYEQYF. CDR3 sequence (DNA): TGTGCCACCAGCCTGGGAACCAGCTCCTACGAGCAGTACTTC.

This sequence joins TRBV29-1 and TRBJ1-1, with no clear D. The CDR3 is 11 amino acids. The V gene lost 4 bases and the J gene lost 2 bases, with 5 bases spanning the gap. Germline V gives CDR1 SQVTM, CDR2 ANQGSEA. The CDR3 DNA is TGCAGCGTTGGGGCCAACACTGAAGCTTTCTTT. Translating gives CSVGANTEAFF.

The CDR3, as DNA: TGCAGTGCTAGTGGCACCACAGATACGCAGTATTTT. As protein: CSASGTTDTQYF. The rearrangement uses TRBV20-1 and TRBJ2-3, with D unclear. Per germline, CDR1 DFQATT and CDR2 SNEGSKA (reference sequence). The CDR3 runs to 12 residues. Trimming removed 3 bases at V and 2 bases at J, with 6 bases between.

This chain joins TRBV4-1 and TRBJ2-7; D is perhaps TRBD2 (5 bases). This CDR3 contains 12 residues. Trimming stripped 0 bases from V and 7 bases from J, with 7 bases between. The germline CDR1 and CDR2 sequences are MGHRA and YSYEKL. CDR3 in amino acids: CASSQDGSEQYF. CDR3 bases: TGCGCCAGCAGCCAAGATGGGAGTGAGCAGTACTTC.

The V call is TRBV6-6, the J call TRBJ2-7; 7 bases map to TRBD2. V was clipped by 0 bases and J by 6 bases; unmatched bases: 11. The V gene's germline CDR1 is MNHNY and CDR2 SVGAGI (reference sequence). The CDR3 is 16 amino acids. The CDR3 DNA sequence: TGTGCCAGCAGTTACTCTCGGCTTTCTAGCGGCGGCGAGCAGTACTTC. The encoded protein is CASSYSRLSSGGEQYF.

The rearrangement uses TRBV5-1 and TRBJ1-1; D might be TRBD1 (6 bases). V lost 4 bases, J lost 2 bases, and 12 bases lay in between. Germline CDR1 SGHRS, CDR2 YFSETQ. The CDR3 has 14 amino acids. The CDR3 DNA reads TGCGCCAGCAGCCTAGACAGGAGAAACACTGAAGCTTTCTTT. Translating it yields CASSLDRRNTEAFF.

The V gene is TRBV20-1, the J gene TRBJ2-1, with D uncertain. CDR1 is DFQATT, CDR2 SNEGSKA, per germline (reference sequence). This CDR3 has 14 amino acids. V was clipped by 0 bases and J by 2 bases, with 8 bases between them. This CDR3 is CSAREGGTYNEQFF. In DNA form, the CDR3 reads TGCAGTGCTAGAGAGGGCGGCACCTACAATGAGCAGTTCTTC.

The count of this clonotype is one. The chain combines TRBV20-1 with TRBJ2-7; 15 bases line up with TRBD2. Germline values: CDR1 DFQATT, CDR2 SNEGSKA (reference sequence). With 1 base clipped from V and 0 bases from J, the junction kept 1 base outside the gene matches. The CDR3 runs to 16 residues. The CDR3 reads CSARGTSGRASYEQYF. The CDR3 DNA reads TGCAGTGCTAGAGGGACTAGCGGGAGGGCCTCCTACGAGCAGTACTTC.

In its sample, this clonotype was seen a few times. The chain uses TRBV5-1 and TRBJ2-2; TRBD1 might be the D (6 bases). The CDR3 is 15 amino acids. V lost 0 bases and J 3 bases, leaving 9 bases between the germline ends. Per germline, CDR1 SGHRS and CDR2 YFSETQ. CDR3 residues: CASSLVQGHTGELFF. DNA of the CDR3: TGCGCCAGCAGCTTGGTCCAGGGGCACACCGGGGAGCTGTTTTTT. The full variable domain, its missing parts supplied by reference TRBV5-1 and TRBJ2-2, is KAGVTQTPRYLIKTRGQQVTLSCSPISGHRSVSWYQQTPGQGLQFLFEYFSETQRNKGNFPGRFSGRQFSNSRSEMNVSTLELGDSALYLCASSLVQGHTGELFFGEGSRLTVL.

The chain joins TRBV15 to TRBJ1-6; the D is unclear. CDR1 and CDR2 (germline): LNHNV, YYDKDF (reference sequence). The CDR3 extends over 13 amino acids. With 3 bases removed from V and 4 bases from J, the gap between germline ends came to 4 bases. The CDR3 region has the DNA TGTGCCACCAGCAGGGATTATAATTCACCCCTCCACTTT. This sequence encodes CATSRDYNSPLHF.

The V gene is TRBV6-2 or TRBV6-3, the J gene TRBJ2-4, with TRBD1 identical over 7 bases. V was pared by 7 bases and J by 4 bases, with 7 bases of the junction left unmatched. Germline V lookup: CDR1 MNHEY, CDR2 SVGEGT. This CDR3 comprises 14 residues. The CDR3 DNA reads as TGTGCCAGCAATCTTAGGGACAGAAAAAACATTCAGTACTTC. Protein product: CASNLRDRKNIQYF.

V gene TRBV29-1 combines with J gene TRBJ1-5, with D perhaps TRBD1 (5 bases). The germline V gene has CDR1 SQVTM and CDR2 ANQGSEA. The CDR3 spans 12 residues. V shed 7 bases and J shed 10 bases, with 17 bases lying between them. The CDR3 DNA reads TGCAGCGCCCGGGACGGGGGGTCCCCCCAGCATTTT. Translated, it gives CSARDGGSPQHF. The whole variable domain, remainder taken from reference TRBV29-1 and TRBJ1-5, is SAVISQKPSRDICQRGTSLTIQCQVDSQVTMMFWYRQQPGQSLTLIATANQGSEATYESGFVIDKFPISRPNLTFSTLTVSNMSPEDSSIYLCSARDGGSPQHFGDGTRLSIL.

As concerns this clonotype: A read error is possible here, since a much larger clone lies one base away. The CDR3 bases are TGTGCCAGCAGTTACCCGATTGCGGGACTAGCGGGGGGCACAGATACGCAGTATTTT. Encoded protein: CASSYPIAGLAGGTDTQYF. The rearrangement links TRBV6-5 to TRBJ2-3; TRBD2 aligns across 14 bases. The CDR3 is 19 residues long. With V trimmed by 2 bases and J by 1 base, 8 bases remained unmatched. The V gene's germline CDR1 is MNHEY and CDR2 SVGAGI.

This clonotype was detected a few times. The chain links TRBV7-2 to TRBJ2-7; the D gene is possibly TRBD2 (6 bases). Germline-derived CDR1 and CDR2 are SGHTA and FQGNSA. Trimming took off 3 bases at V and 2 bases at J, with 8 bases between the two ends. The length of the CDR3 is 13 residues. DNA of the CDR3: TGTGCCAGCAGCTTCCGGGGGACCTACGAGCAGTACTTC. Amino acids: CASSFRGTYEQYF.